One sample yielded the 16 T cell receptor beta chains listed below, sequenced in a study of blood T cell repertoires in COVID-19. Clones were read by immunoSEQ multiplex PCR, and TCRdb kept only the in-frame ones, dropping some. The sample records 25,000 to 35,000 clones, about 85% being singletons. Source material: peripheral blood. Receptors originate from a human donor in a cohort sampled during active COVID-19.

This clone was recorded once. The V call is TRBV30, the J call TRBJ1-5; D gene ambiguous. Germline CDR1 is GTSNPN and CDR2 is SVGIG (reference sequence). This CDR3 is 14 amino acids long. V was shortened by 3 bases and J by 3 bases, with 12 bases between the two germline ends. The CDR3 region has the DNA TGTGCCTGGAGCTTGGGCCTTTTCAATCAGCCCCAGCATTTT. It yields the protein CAWSLGLFNQPQHF.

The rearrangement joins TRBV3-1 (or the pseudogene TRBV3-2) to TRBJ1-5; no clear D. Deletions cut 0 bases from V and 3 bases from J, with 12 bases between. This CDR3 spans 16 amino acids. Germline loops: CDR1 LGHDT, CDR2 YNNKEL (reference sequence). The CDR3 loop reads CASSQDQPGLNQPQHF. The CDR3 nucleotides are TGTGCCAGCAGCCAAGATCAACCAGGACTCAATCAGCCCCAGCATTTT.

V gene TRBV9 combines with J gene TRBJ1-3, with D unresolved. Trimming left V 0 bases short and J 0 bases short, with 10 bases between. This CDR3 comprises 16 residues. Germline values: CDR1 SGDLS, CDR2 YYNGEE. The CDR3 loop is CASSVDGGFSGNTIYF. The DNA of the CDR3 is TGTGCCAGCAGCGTAGATGGCGGCTTCTCTGGAAACACCATATATTTT.

This chain connects TRBV5-1 to TRBJ1-4; TRBD1 agrees at 7 bases. The CDR3 is 12 amino acids. V shed 5 bases and J 7 bases; nucleotides not matched to a gene: 2. Germline V gene data show CDR1 as SGHRS and CDR2 as YFSETQ. As DNA, the CDR3 is TGCGCCAGCAGTTGGGACAGTGAAAAACTGTTTTTT. Its protein is CASSWDSEKLFF.

The chain links TRBV10-3 to TRBJ2-7, with TRBD1 identical over 7 bases. Germline V gene sequence: CDR1 ENHRY, CDR2 SYGVKD. The ends lost 10 bases at V and 2 bases at J; junction bases unmatched: 5. The CDR3 extends over 12 amino acids. The CDR3 is CATATGPYEQYF. CDR3 in DNA: TGTGCCACCGCGACAGGGCCCTACGAGCAGTACTTC.

The V gene is TRBV29-1, the J gene TRBJ1-2, with D possibly TRBD1 on 5 matching bases. V lost 7 bases, J lost 8 bases, and 17 bases lay in between. There are 12 residues in the CDR3. Germline CDR1 is SQVTM and CDR2 is ANQGSEA. The CDR3 nucleotides read TGCAGCGCGTCAAGGCAGGGCGGCGGCTACACCTTC. Translated, it gives CSASRQGGGYTF.

This clone turned up a few times. This chain links TRBV4-1 with TRBJ2-1; 8 nucleotides line up with TRBD1. The CDR3 contains 17 residues. The ends lost 0 bases at V and 2 bases at J; junction bases unmatched: 6. Germline V gives CDR1 MGHRA, CDR2 YSYEKL. This CDR3 reads CASSQEWRTGPYNEQFF. The CDR3 DNA reads as TGCGCCAGCAGCCAAGAATGGAGGACAGGGCCCTACAATGAGCAGTTCTTC.

The chain recombines TRBV12-3 or TRBV12-4 with TRBJ1-1; 9 bases fit TRBD1. The length of the CDR3 is 13 residues. The V gene end was trimmed by 6 bases and the J gene end by 10 bases; junction bases not matched to a gene: 9. CDR3 region: CASRPPGQGLAFF. DNA of the CDR3: TGTGCCAGCAGACCGCCGGGACAGGGACTAGCTTTCTTT.

The chain combines TRBV27 with TRBJ2-5; 9 nucleotides agree with TRBD1. The CDR3 has 15 amino acids. V gave up 6 bases and J gave up 1 base; unmatched junction bases: 6. From germline, CDR1 is MNHEY and CDR2 SMNVEV (reference sequence). This chain's CDR3 is CASSRGQGGQETQYF. In nucleotides, the CDR3 is TGTGCCAGCAGCAGGGGACAGGGAGGCCAAGAGACCCAGTACTTC.

The V gene is TRBV14, the J gene TRBJ2-7; 8 bases map to TRBD2. The CDR3 covers 16 residues. The germline gives CDR1 SGHDN, CDR2 FVKESK. V shed 2 bases and J 5 bases; nucleotides not matched to a gene: 11. DNA for the CDR3: TGTGCCAGCAGCCAACCCTCGGCGGGGGGAAGGAACGAGCAGTACTTC. Amino acids: CASSQPSAGGRNEQYF.

The chain employs TRBV10-3 and TRBJ2-1; D perhaps matches TRBD2 (6 bases). Trimming removed 2 bases at V and 8 bases at J, with 19 bases between. There are 16 residues in the CDR3. The germline gives CDR1 ENHRY, CDR2 SYGVKD. The CDR3 nucleotides read TGTGCCATCAGTGAGCCCGGCGCGGGGATCAAACATGAGCAGTTCTTC. This sequence encodes CAISEPGAGIKHEQFF.

This sequence joins TRBV19 and TRBJ2-5; 8 positions match TRBD1. V shed 5 bases, J shed 2 bases, and the junction held 19 bases outside the gene matches. The CDR3 totals 19 residues. Germline V lookup: CDR1 LNHDA, CDR2 SQIVND (reference sequence). This CDR3 reads CASSPHRQGRRVRQETQYF. The CDR3 DNA follows: TGTGCCAGTAGTCCTCACCGACAGGGGAGAAGGGTCCGGCAAGAGACCCAGTACTTC.

This rearrangement joins TRBV15 to TRBJ1-4; D is perhaps TRBD1 (6 bases). Trimming left V 3 bases short and J 8 bases short, with 25 bases between. Germline V gene sequence: CDR1 LNHNV, CDR2 YYDKDF (reference sequence). This CDR3 region has 18 residues. CDR3 coding DNA: TGTGCCACCAGCAGGATCAAAGGACAGAGTGACATCTCCGAAAAACTGTTTTTT. It codes for CATSRIKGQSDISEKLFF. Based on the CDR3 plus reference TRBV15 and TRBJ1-4, the full variable domain is DAMVIQNPRYQVTQFGKPVTLSCSQTLNHNVMYWYQQKSSQAPKLLFHYYDKDFNNEADTPDNFQSRRPNTSFCFLDIRSPGLGDTAMYLCATSRIKGQSDISEKLFFGSGTQLSVL.

This chain connects TRBV24-1 to TRBJ2-5; D is perhaps TRBD2 (5 bases). V was pared by 2 bases and J by 5 bases, with 5 bases between. The CDR3 sequence is 12 residues long. Germline values: CDR1 KGHDR, CDR2 SFDVKD. The CDR3 DNA reads TGTGCCACCAGTGATTGGAGGGAGACCCAGTACTTC. Amino acid sequence: CATSDWRETQYF.

The J gene is TRBJ2-3, the V gene TRBV6-2 or TRBV6-3; TRBD2 might be the D (6 bases). The CDR3 runs 15 residues. V gave up 2 bases and J gave up 0 bases, with 9 bases separating them. Germline loops: CDR1 MNHEY, CDR2 SVGEGT. This chain's CDR3 is CASSYRGSSTDTQYF. CDR3 nucleotides: TGTGCCAGCAGTTACCGGGGGTCTAGCACAGATACGCAGTATTTT.

This clone appeared a few times. The CDR3 reads CSVHRRQGHQFF. The CDR3 coding sequence is TGCAGCGTTCATAGGAGACAGGGACACCAGTTCTTC. V usage is TRBV29-1 and J usage is TRBJ2-1; 7 bases line up with TRBD1. The CDR3 consists of 12 residues. Unmatched junction bases numbered 11, after V lost 5 bases and J lost 13 bases. Looked up from germline, CDR1 is SQVTM and CDR2 is ANQGSEA.